This T cell receptor (beta chain) derives from a study of molecular identifiers for immune sequencing clone quantification. General observations from the study: Clonotypes topping 20 RNA copies carried over 99% of effector molecules but under 1% of naive ones. Molecules of identical TCR sharing a barcode could underestimate highly expanded clone sizes.

Naive CD8 libraries used roughly 17,000 to 1,100,000 sorted cells and 10%, 30% or 50% RNA. A CD8+CD4-CCR7+CD45RA+ phenotype served as the sorting definition for naive CD8 T cells. A few counts support this clonotype. Its antigen is currently unknown. Per the germline V gene, CDR1 is DFQATT and CDR2 is SNEGSKA (reference sequence). The CDR3 loop spans 14 amino acids. V was trimmed by 3 bases and J by 0 bases, leaving 9 bases between them. TCRdb ran MiXCR on the PCR reads and lists one entry per CDR3 protein. The top ten clones hold 0.7% to 0.95% of a sample with more than 550,000 distinct CDR3 sequences, 25% of them seen once.

The TCR originated in a human donor in good health. Some libraries in this study had Jurkat cell RNA spiked in. The chain uses TRBV20-1 and TRBJ1-5; D is ambiguous. Sequenced: naive CD8+ T cells from blood, with Jurkat cell RNA spiked in. Subset of the sample: FACS-sorted CD8+CD4-CCR7+CD45RA+ naive T cells. The CDR3 nucleotides read TGCAGTGCTAGCGTTCAAATTAGCAATCAGCCCCAGCATTTT. Protein sequence: CSASVQISNQPQHF.